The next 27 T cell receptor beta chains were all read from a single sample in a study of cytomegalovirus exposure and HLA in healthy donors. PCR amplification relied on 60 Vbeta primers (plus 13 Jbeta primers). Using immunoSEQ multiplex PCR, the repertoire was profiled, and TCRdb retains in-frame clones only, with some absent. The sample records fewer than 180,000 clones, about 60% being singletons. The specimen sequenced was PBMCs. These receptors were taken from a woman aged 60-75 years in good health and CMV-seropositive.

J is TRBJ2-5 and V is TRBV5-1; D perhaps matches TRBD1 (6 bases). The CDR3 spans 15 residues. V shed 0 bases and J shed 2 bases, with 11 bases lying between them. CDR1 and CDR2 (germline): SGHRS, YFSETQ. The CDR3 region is CASSLETGWQETQYF. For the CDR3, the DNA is TGCGCCAGCAGCTTGGAGACAGGATGGCAAGAGACCCAGTACTTC.

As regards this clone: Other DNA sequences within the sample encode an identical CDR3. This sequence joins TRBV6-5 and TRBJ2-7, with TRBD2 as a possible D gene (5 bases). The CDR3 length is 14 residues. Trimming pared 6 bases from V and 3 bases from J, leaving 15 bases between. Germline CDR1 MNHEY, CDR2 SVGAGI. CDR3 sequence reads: CASRRTRRDYEQYF. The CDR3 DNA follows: TGTGCCAGCAGAAGGACCAGACGGGACTACGAGCAGTACTTC.

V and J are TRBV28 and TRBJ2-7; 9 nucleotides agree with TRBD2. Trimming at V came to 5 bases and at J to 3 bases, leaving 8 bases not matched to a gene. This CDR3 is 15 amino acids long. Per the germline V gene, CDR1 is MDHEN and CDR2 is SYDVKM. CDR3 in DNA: TGTGCCAGCAGTCCGGCGGGAGGGCGGGGCTACGAGCAGTACTTC. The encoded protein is CASSPAGGRGYEQYF.

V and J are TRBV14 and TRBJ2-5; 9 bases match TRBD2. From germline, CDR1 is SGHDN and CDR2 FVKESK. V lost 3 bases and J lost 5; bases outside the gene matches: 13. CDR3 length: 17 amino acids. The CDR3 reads CASSQLGSSGSRETQYF. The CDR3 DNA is TGTGCCAGCAGCCAGTTGGGAAGTAGCGGGAGTAGGGAGACCCAGTACTTC. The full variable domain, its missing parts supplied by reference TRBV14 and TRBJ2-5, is EAGVTQFPSHSVIEKGQTVTLRCDPISGHDNLYWYRRVMGKEIKFLLHFVKESKQDESGMPNNRFLAERTGGTYSTLKVQPAELEDSGVYFCASSQLGSSGSRETQYFGPGTRLLVL.

The CDR3 spells CASSRLAGGVEGLQETQYF. CDR3 in DNA: TGTGCCAGCAGTCGACTAGCGGGGGGTGTAGAGGGCCTACAAGAGACCCAGTACTTC. V is TRBV28 and J is TRBJ2-5; 13 nucleotides align to TRBD2. There are 19 residues in the CDR3. With V trimmed by 5 bases and J by 2 bases, 14 bases remained unmatched. CDR1 MDHEN and CDR2 SYDVKM come from the germline V gene.

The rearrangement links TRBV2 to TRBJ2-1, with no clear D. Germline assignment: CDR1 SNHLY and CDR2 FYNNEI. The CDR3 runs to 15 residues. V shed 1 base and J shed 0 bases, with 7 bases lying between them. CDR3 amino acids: CASSEEESSYNEQFF. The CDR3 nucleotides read TGTGCCAGCAGTGAAGAGGAGAGCTCCTACAATGAGCAGTTCTTC.

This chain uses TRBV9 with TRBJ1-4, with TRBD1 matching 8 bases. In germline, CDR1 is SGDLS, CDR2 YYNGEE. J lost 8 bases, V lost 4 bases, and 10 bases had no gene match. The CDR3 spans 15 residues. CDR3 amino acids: CASSPGTGRGEKLFF. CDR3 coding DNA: TGTGCCAGCAGCCCGGGGACAGGACGGGGGGAAAAACTGTTTTTT.

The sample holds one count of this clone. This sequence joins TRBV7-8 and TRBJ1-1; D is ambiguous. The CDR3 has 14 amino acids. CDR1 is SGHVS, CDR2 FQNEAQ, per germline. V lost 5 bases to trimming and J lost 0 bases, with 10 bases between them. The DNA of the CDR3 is TGTGCCAGCAGCCCAGGAACCCTGAACACTGAAGCTTTCTTT. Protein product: CASSPGTLNTEAFF. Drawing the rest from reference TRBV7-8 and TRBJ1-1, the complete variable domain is GAGVSQSPRYKVAKRGQDVALRCDPISGHVSLFWYQQALGQGPEFLTYFQNEAQLDKSGLPSDRFFAERPEGSVSTLKIQRTQQEDSAVYLCASSPGTLNTEAFFGQGTRLTVV.

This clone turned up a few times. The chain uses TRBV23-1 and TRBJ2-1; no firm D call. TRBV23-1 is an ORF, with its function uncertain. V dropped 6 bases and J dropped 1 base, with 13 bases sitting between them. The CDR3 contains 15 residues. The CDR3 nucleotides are TGCGCCAGCAGCATAATTGTAGCATCCTACAATGAGCAGTTCTTC. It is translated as CASSIIVASYNEQFF.

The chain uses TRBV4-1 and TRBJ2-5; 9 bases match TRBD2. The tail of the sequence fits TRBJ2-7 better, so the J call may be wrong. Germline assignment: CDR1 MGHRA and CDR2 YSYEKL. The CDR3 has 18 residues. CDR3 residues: CASSQEGRNLAGVYEQYF. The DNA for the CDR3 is TGCGCCAGCAGCCAAGAAGGTCGGAATTTAGCGGGGGTCTACGAGCAGTACTTC.

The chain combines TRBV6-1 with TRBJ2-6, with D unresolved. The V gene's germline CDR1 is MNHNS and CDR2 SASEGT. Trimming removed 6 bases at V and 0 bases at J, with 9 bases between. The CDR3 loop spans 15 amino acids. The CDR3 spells CASSEWSSGANVLTF. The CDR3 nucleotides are TGTGCCAGCAGCGAGTGGAGCTCTGGGGCCAACGTCCTGACTTTC.

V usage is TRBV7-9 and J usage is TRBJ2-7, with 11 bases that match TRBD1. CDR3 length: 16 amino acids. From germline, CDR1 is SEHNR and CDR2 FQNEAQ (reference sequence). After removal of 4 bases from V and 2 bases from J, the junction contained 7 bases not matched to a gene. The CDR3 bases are TGTGCCAGCAGCTCTATTGGACAGGGGGCCCCCTACGAGCAGTACTTC. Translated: CASSSIGQGAPYEQYF. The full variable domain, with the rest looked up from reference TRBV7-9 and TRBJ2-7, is DTGVSQNPRHKITKRGQNVTFRCDPISEHNRLYWYRQTLGQGPEFLTYFQNEAQLEKSRLLSDRFSAERPKGSFSTLEIQRTEQGDSAMYLCASSSIGQGAPYEQYFGPGTRLTVT.

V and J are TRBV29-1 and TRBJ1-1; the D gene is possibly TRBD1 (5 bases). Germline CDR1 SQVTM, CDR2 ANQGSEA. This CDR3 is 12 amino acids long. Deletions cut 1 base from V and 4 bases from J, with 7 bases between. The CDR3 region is CSVEVGGTEAFF. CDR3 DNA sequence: TGCAGCGTTGAAGTGGGGGGCACTGAAGCTTTCTTT.

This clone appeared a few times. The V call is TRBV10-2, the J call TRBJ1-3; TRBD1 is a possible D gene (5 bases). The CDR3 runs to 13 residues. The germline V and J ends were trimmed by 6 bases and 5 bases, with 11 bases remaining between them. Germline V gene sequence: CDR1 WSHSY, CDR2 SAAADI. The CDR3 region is CASSPGIRNTIYF. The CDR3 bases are TGCGCCAGCAGCCCAGGGATAAGAAACACCATATATTTT.

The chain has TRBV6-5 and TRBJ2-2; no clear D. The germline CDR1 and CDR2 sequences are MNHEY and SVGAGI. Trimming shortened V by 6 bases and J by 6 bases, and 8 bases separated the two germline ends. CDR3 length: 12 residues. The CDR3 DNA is TGTGCCAGCAGCCCTCAGGCCGGGGAGCTGTTTTTT. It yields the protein CASSPQAGELFF.

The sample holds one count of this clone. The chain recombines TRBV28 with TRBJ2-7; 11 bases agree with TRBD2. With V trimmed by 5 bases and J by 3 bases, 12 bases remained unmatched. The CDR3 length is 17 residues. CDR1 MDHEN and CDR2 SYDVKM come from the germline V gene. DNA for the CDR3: TGTGCCAGCAGTCGACTAGCGGGATCCACCCTCAGCTACGAGCAGTACTTC. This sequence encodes CASSRLAGSTLSYEQYF.

CDR3 sequence (DNA): TGCGCCAGCAGCTTGGGGACAGCGAACACTGAAGCTTTCTTT. Translating it yields CASSLGTANTEAFF. The genes are TRBV5-1 and TRBJ1-1, with D possibly matching TRBD1 (6 bases). Germline-derived CDR1 and CDR2 are SGHRS and YFSETQ. This CDR3 contains 14 residues. V dropped 0 bases and J dropped 1 base, with 7 bases sitting between them.

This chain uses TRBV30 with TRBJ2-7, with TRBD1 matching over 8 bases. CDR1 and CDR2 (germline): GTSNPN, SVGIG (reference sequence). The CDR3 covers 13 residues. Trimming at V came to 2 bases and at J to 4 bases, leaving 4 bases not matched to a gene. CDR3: CAWSLQGAYEQYF. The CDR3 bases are TGTGCCTGGAGTTTGCAGGGGGCGTACGAGCAGTACTTC. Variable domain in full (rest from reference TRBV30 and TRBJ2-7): SQTIHQWPATLVQPVGSPLSLECTVEGTSNPNLYWYRQAAGRGLQLLFYSVGIGQISSEVPQNLSASRPQDRQFILSSKKLLLSDSGFYLCAWSLQGAYEQYFGPGTRLTVT.

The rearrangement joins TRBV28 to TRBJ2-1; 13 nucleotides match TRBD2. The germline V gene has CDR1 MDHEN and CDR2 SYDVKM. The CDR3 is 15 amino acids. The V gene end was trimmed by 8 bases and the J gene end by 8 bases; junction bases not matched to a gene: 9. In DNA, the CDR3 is TGTGCCAGCGGACTAGCGGGAGACCATTCCCATGAGCAGTTCTTC. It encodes CASGLAGDHSHEQFF.

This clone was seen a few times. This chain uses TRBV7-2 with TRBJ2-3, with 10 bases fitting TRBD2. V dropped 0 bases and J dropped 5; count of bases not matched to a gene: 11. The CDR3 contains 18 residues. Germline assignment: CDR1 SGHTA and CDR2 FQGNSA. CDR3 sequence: CASSLAESGRAPGDTQYF. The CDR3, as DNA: TGTGCCAGCAGCTTAGCGGAAAGCGGGAGGGCCCCCGGAGATACGCAGTATTTT.

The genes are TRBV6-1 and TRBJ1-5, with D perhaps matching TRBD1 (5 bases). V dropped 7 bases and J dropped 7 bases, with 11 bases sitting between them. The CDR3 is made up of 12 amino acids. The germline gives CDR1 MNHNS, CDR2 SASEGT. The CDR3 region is CASTGRGQPQHF. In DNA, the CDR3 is TGTGCCAGCACAGGGCGGGGGCAGCCCCAGCATTTT.

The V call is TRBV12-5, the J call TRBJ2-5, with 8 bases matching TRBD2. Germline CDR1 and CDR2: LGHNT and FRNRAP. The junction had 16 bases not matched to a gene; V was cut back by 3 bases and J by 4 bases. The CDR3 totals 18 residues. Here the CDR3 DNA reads TGTGCTAGTGGTTTTGGGGGGGCGGACGGACTAGCTGCAGAGACCCAGTACTTC. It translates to CASGFGGADGLAAETQYF.

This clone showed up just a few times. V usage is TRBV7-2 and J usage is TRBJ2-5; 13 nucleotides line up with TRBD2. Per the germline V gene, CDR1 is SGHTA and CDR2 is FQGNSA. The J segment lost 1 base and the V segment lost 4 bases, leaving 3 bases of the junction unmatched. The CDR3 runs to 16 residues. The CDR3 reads CASSSTSGRAQETQYF. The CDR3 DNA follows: TGTGCCAGCAGCTCAACTAGCGGGAGGGCCCAAGAGACCCAGTACTTC.

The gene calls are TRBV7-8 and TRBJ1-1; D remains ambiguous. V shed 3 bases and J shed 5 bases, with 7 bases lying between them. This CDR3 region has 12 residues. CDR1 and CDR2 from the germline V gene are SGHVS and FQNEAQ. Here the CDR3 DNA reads TGTGCCAGCAGCTTGAGGGATACTGAAGCTTTCTTT. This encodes CASSLRDTEAFF.

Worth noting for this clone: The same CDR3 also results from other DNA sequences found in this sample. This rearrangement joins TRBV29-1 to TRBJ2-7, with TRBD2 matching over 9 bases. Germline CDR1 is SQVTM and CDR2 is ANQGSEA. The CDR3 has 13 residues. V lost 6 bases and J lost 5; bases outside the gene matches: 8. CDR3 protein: CSVPGTSFHEQYF. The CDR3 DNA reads TGCAGCGTCCCCGGGACTAGCTTCCACGAGCAGTACTTC.

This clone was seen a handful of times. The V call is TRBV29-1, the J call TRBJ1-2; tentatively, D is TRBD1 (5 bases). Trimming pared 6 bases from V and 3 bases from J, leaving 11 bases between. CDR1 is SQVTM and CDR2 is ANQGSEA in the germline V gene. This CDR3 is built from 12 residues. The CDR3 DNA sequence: TGCAGCGTCGCAGACAGTTACTATGGCTACACCTTC. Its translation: CSVADSYYGYTF. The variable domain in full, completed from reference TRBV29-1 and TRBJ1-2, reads SAVISQKPSRDICQRGTSLTIQCQVDSQVTMMFWYRQQPGQSLTLIATANQGSEATYESGFVIDKFPISRPNLTFSTLTVSNMSPEDSSIYLCSVADSYYGYTFGSGTRLTVV.

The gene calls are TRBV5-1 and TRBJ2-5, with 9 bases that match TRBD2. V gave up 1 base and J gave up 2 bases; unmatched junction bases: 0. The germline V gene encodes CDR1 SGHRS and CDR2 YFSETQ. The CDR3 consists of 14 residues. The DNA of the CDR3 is TGCGCCAGCAGCTTGACTAGCGGGCAAGAGACCCAGTACTTC. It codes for CASSLTSGQETQYF.